This entry is about one TCR beta chain. A read error may produce the germline difference seen at one junction end. This entry is derived from a study of CD8+CD57+ T cells in acquired aplastic anemia. Study at large: Sorted CD4+ and CD8+ cell DNA averaged approximately 3 ug.

The CDR3 is 13 amino acids. Per the germline V gene, CDR1 is SGDLS and CDR2 is YYNGEE. The use of genomic DNA as template underpinned the TCR beta VDJ and CDR3 profiling. One entry per CDR3 protein, called by TCRdb with MiXCR from the reads. This table holds hundreds of thousands of distinct CDR3 sequences, about two thirds found once. The sample was sorted CD4+, CD8+, or CD8+CD57+ T cells (not recorded which) from PBMCs. The TCR sequence derives from a human donor in good health, serving as a control. The chain couples TRBV9 to TRBJ2-5; 7 bases are a match to TRBD1. As DNA, the CDR3 is TGTGCCAGCAGCTTAGACAGGGAAGAGACCCCGGACTTC. Amino acid sequence: CASSLDREETPDF.